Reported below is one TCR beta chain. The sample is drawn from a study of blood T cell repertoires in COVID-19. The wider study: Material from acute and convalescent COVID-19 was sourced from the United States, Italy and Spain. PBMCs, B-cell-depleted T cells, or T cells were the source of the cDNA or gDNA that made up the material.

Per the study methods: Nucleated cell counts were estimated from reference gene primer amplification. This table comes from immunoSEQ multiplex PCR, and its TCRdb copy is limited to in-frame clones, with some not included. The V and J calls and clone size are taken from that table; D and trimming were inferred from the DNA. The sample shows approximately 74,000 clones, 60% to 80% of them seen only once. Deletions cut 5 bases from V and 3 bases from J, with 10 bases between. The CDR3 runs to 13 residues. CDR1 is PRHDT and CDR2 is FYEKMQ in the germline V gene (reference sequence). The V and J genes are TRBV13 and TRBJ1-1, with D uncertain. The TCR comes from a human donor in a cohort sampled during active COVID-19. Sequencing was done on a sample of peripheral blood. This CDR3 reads CASSARPDTEAFF. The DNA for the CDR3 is TGTGCCAGCAGCGCTCGCCCGGACACTGAAGCTTTCTTT. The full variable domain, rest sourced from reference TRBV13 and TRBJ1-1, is AAGVIQSPRHLIKEKRETATLKCYPIPRHDTVYWYQQGPGQDPQFLISFYEKMQSDKGSIPDRFSAQQFSDYHSELNMSSLELGDSALYFCASSARPDTEAFFGQGTRLTVV.